This T cell receptor beta chain was retrieved from a study of blood T cell repertoires in COVID-19. On the study more broadly: From the United States, Italy and Spain came samples of acute and convalescent COVID-19. PBMCs, B-cell-depleted T cells, or T cells were the source of the cDNA or gDNA that made up the material.

This table comes from immunoSEQ multiplex PCR, and its TCRdb copy is limited to in-frame clones, with some not included. The sample has about 36,000 clones; 81% are singletons. Germline V gene sequence: CDR1 MGHRA, CDR2 YSYEKL. Trimming removed 4 bases from V and 3 bases from J; junction bases left unmatched: 3. The length of the CDR3 is 15 residues. The receptor's source is a human donor in a cohort sampled during active or convalescent COVID-19. The donor label of this sample is uncertain. The specimen was peripheral blood. The rearrangement joins TRBV4-1 to TRBJ1-4; 9 nucleotides line up with TRBD1. The CDR3 loop reads CASSRTGVANEKLFF. The CDR3 region has the DNA TGCGCCAGCAGCCGGACAGGGGTGGCTAATGAAAAACTGTTTTTT.